This TCR beta chain is from a study of T-cell reconstitution after alpha-beta-depleted transplantation in children. Study conclusions and caveats: Some patients owed their high day-60 TCRbeta diversity to surviving recipient T cells and thymic progenitors. One year post-transplant, T-cell counts and diversity were largely derived from T cells produced anew. Several hundred graft clones that had expanded were reportedly the source of alpha-beta T cells about two months after transplant.

This clonotype was counted only a few times. As yet, its antigen is unknown. Unique molecular identifiers featured in how the TCRbeta library was prepared. TCRdb re-called the PCR reads with MiXCR, one entry per CDR3 protein. Seen here are 500,000 or so distinct CDR3 sequences, roughly 10% observed once, and the top ten hold about 14%. This CDR3 region has 13 residues. Germline CDR1 and CDR2: SGHRS and YFSETQ. Germline trimming cut 7 bases from V and 3 bases from J; bases unmatched to any gene: 3. The sequencing used PBMCs, mostly from graft donor cells, collected 180 days after TCRalphabeta/CD19-depleted stem cell transplant. This sequence originates from a female patient under 10 years old who had a stem cell transplant for aplastic anemia, so the T cells may come from the graft donor. The chain employs TRBV5-1 and TRBJ2-5; the match to TRBD2 covers 10 bases. The CDR3 DNA is TGCGCCAGCCGGACTAGCGGAAAAGAGACCCAGTACTTC. Protein sequence: CASRTSGKETQYF.